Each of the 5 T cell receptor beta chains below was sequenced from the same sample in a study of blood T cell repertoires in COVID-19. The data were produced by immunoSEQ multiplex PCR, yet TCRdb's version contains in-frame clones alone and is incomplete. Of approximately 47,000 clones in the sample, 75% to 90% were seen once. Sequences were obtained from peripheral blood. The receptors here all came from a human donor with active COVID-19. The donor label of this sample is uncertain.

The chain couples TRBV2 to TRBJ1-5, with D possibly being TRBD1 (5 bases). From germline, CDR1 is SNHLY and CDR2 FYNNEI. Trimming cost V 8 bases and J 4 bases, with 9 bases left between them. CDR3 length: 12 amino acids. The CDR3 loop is CASSQGNQPQHF. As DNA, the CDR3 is TGTGCCAGCTCTCAGGGAAATCAGCCCCAGCATTTT.

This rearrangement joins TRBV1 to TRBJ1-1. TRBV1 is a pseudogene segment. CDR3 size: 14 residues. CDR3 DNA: TGCACCAGCAGCCGGCCGGGAAGGGACACTGAAGCTTTCTTT. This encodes CTSSRPGRDTEAFF.

This CDR3 is CASSHKFPGGSYNEQFF. The CDR3 DNA follows: TGTGCCAGCAGCCATAAGTTTCCCGGCGGCTCCTACAATGAGCAGTTCTTC. The V gene is TRBV14, the J gene TRBJ2-1; D not certain. Trimming stripped 3 bases from V and 0 bases from J, with 15 bases between. Germline V gives CDR1 SGHDN, CDR2 FVKESK. This CDR3 is built from 17 residues.

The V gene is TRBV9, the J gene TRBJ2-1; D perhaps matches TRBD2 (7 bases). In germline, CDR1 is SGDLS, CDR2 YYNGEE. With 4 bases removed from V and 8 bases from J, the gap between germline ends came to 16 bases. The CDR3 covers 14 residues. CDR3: CASSPGVAGDEQFF. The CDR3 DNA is TGTGCCAGCAGCCCAGGGGTGGCGGGAGATGAGCAGTTCTTC. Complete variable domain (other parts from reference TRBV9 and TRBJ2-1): DSGVTQTPKHLITATGQRVTLRCSPRSGDLSVYWYQQSLDQGLQFLIQYYNGEERAKGNILERFSAQQFPDLHSELNLSSLELGDSALYFCASSPGVAGDEQFFGPGTRLTVL.

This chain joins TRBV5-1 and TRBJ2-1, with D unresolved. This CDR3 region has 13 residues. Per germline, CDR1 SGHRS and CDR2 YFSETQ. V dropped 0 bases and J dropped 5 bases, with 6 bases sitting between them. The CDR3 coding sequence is TGCGCCAGCAGCTTGGGGCCGAACAATGAGCAGTTCTTC. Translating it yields CASSLGPNNEQFF.